The 19 T cell receptor beta chains listed next were all sequenced from one sample in a study of blood T cell repertoires in COVID-19. The method was immunoSEQ multiplex PCR; TCRdb's version includes in-frame clones alone and lacks a portion of them. Of roughly 140,000 clones detected, more than 80% appear once; the ten largest clones hold 8% to 10%. What was sequenced was peripheral blood. All receptors come from a woman aged 80 or over in a cohort sampled during active or convalescent COVID-19.

The chain links TRBV5-1 to TRBJ2-3; 13 bases match TRBD2. V trimming: 2 bases; J trimming: 3 bases; junction bases outside the gene matches: 6. CDR1 and CDR2 (germline): SGHRS, YFSETQ. The CDR3 is 17 residues long. The CDR3 protein is CASSLLAGGLITDTQYF. The CDR3 nucleotides read TGCGCCAGCAGCTTACTAGCGGGGGGGCTCATTACAGATACGCAGTATTTT.

The chain carries TRBV7-2 and TRBJ2-3; D not certain. Germline-derived CDR1 and CDR2 are SGHTA and FQGNSA. The CDR3 sequence is 13 residues long. V was pared by 1 base and J by 5 bases, with 7 bases between. In DNA, the CDR3 is TGTGCCAGCAGCTTAGTGCCGGGAGATACGCAGTATTTT. This gives the protein CASSLVPGDTQYF.

The gene calls are TRBV18 and TRBJ1-5; tentative D call: TRBD1 (6 bases). The CDR3 extends over 15 amino acids. Per germline, CDR1 KGHSH and CDR2 LQKENI. With 3 bases removed from V and 1 base from J, the gap between germline ends came to 10 bases. CDR3 sequence reads: CASSPDSISNQPQHF. The CDR3, as DNA: TGTGCCAGCTCACCGGACAGTATAAGCAATCAGCCCCAGCATTTT.

V usage is TRBV3-1 (or the pseudogene TRBV3-2) and J usage is TRBJ2-5; D may be TRBD2 (6 bases). This CDR3 has 16 amino acids. Trimming left V 6 bases short and J 4 bases short, with 21 bases between. Germline lookup yields CDR1 LGHDT and CDR2 YNNKEL (reference sequence). In DNA form, the CDR3 reads TGTGCCAGCAGTCGGGGGAGCGGAAGGGTTAGAGAGACCCAGTACTTC. This gives the protein CASSRGSGRVRETQYF.

The chain recombines TRBV3-1 (or the pseudogene TRBV3-2) with TRBJ2-5; D is unclear. V was shortened by 4 bases and J by 9 bases, with 15 bases between the two germline ends. The CDR3 loop spans 13 amino acids. Germline CDR1 LGHDT, CDR2 YNNKEL (reference sequence). This CDR3 is CASSPLPRLAQYF. DNA for the CDR3: TGTGCCAGCAGCCCTCTCCCAAGACTGGCCCAGTACTTC.

V gene TRBV13 combines with J gene TRBJ1-6; TRBD1 matches at 9 bases. Germline V gene lookup returns CDR1 PRHDT and CDR2 FYEKMQ (reference sequence). The CDR3 consists of 14 residues. V shed 4 bases and J 8 bases; nucleotides not matched to a gene: 3. The CDR3 DNA reads TGTGCCAGCAGCTATGGGACAGGGCATTCACCCCTCCACTTT. This sequence encodes CASSYGTGHSPLHF.

This clone was detected only once. The chain carries TRBV6-2 or TRBV6-3 and TRBJ2-2; 10 positions match TRBD2. The trim removed 5 bases at V and 2 bases at J, leaving 2 bases unmatched. The CDR3 sequence is 15 residues long. Germline V gene sequence: CDR1 MNHEY, CDR2 SVGEGT. CDR3 in amino acids: CASSRTSGNTGELFF. The CDR3 coding sequence is TGTGCCAGCAGTCGGACTAGCGGTAACACCGGGGAGCTGTTTTTT.

V gene TRBV7-2 combines with J gene TRBJ2-5, with 9 nucleotides matching TRBD2. CDR1 is SGHTA and CDR2 is FQGNSA in the germline V gene. V dropped 1 base and J dropped 5; count of bases not matched to a gene: 5. The CDR3 has 15 amino acids. CDR3 residues: CASSLVTAGGETQYF. As DNA, the CDR3 is TGTGCCAGCAGCTTAGTAACGGCGGGGGGGGAGACCCAGTACTTC.

This clone has more than one count but fewer than ten. The CDR3 loop reads CASSSDRGRSDTQYF. The CDR3 nucleotides are TGTGCCAGCAGTTCGGACAGAGGAAGATCAGATACGCAGTATTTT. The chain links TRBV6-5 to TRBJ2-3; possibly TRBD1 for D (6 bases). Trimming cost V 4 bases and J 4 bases, with 15 bases left between them. Germline-derived CDR1 and CDR2 are MNHEY and SVGAGI. The CDR3 totals 15 residues.

The chain couples TRBV28 to TRBJ1-1, with 8 bases matching TRBD1. Looked up from germline, CDR1 is MDHEN and CDR2 is SYDVKM. The CDR3 is 13 residues long. V shed 8 bases, J shed 4 bases, and the junction held 6 bases outside the gene matches. CDR3 in DNA: TGTGCCAGCGGACAGGGAGGCCGCACTGAAGCTTTCTTT. Translation: CASGQGGRTEAFF.

In DNA form, the CDR3 reads TGTGCCAGCAGCCAGGTAGAGACCCAGTACTTC. Its protein product is CASSQVETQYF. The J gene is TRBJ2-5, the V gene TRBV7-6; D gene unclear. Trimming stripped 5 bases from V and 4 bases from J, with 5 bases between. The V gene's germline CDR1 is SGHVS and CDR2 FNYEAQ. The CDR3 has 11 amino acids. The full variable domain, its missing parts supplied by reference TRBV7-6 and TRBJ2-5, is GAGVSQSPRYKVTKRGQDVALRCDPISGHVSLYWYRQALGQGPEFLTYFNYEAQQDKSGLPNDRFSAERPEGSISTLTIQRTEQRDSAMYRCASSQVETQYFGPGTRLLVL.

The chain recombines TRBV19 with TRBJ2-1; 12 bases agree with TRBD2. The CDR3 runs 17 residues. Germline V gene sequence: CDR1 LNHDA, CDR2 SQIVND (reference sequence). Trimming removed 4 bases from V and 9 bases from J; junction bases left unmatched: 13. The CDR3 spells CASSTRLAGAQAPEQFF. The CDR3 DNA sequence: TGTGCCAGTAGTACCCGACTAGCGGGGGCCCAGGCCCCTGAGCAGTTCTTC.

This clone was seen ten or more times. The V and J genes are TRBV2 and TRBJ1-3; D is unresolved. The CDR3 contains 17 residues. V was pared by 1 base and J by 1 base, with 14 bases between. Looked up from germline, CDR1 is SNHLY and CDR2 is FYNNEI. The CDR3 protein is CASSEGRIGWSGNTIYF. As DNA, the CDR3 is TGTGCCAGCAGTGAAGGGAGGATTGGTTGGTCTGGAAACACCATATATTTT.

The chain joins TRBV9 to TRBJ2-2; the D gene is possibly TRBD1 (5 bases). V was cut by 4 bases and J by 1 base, with 8 bases left in between. The germline CDR1 and CDR2 sequences are SGDLS and YYNGEE. The CDR3 runs 14 residues. CDR3 loop: CASSSQGNTGELFF. In nucleotides, the CDR3 is TGTGCCAGCAGCAGTCAGGGGAACACCGGGGAGCTGTTTTTT.

V usage is TRBV29-1 and J usage is TRBJ1-1; D is unclear. Germline CDR1 is SQVTM and CDR2 is ANQGSEA. This CDR3 comprises 12 residues. V lost 2 bases and J 1 base, leaving 5 bases between the germline ends. CDR3 amino acids: CSVEWQNTEAFF. The CDR3, as DNA: TGCAGCGTTGAATGGCAGAACACTGAAGCTTTCTTT.

V gene TRBV6-5 combines with J gene TRBJ2-7, with 8 bases identical to TRBD2. The CDR3 contains 14 residues. The V segment lost 5 bases and the J segment 2 bases; nucleotides outside the gene matches: 5. Germline V gene sequence: CDR1 MNHEY, CDR2 SVGAGI. The CDR3 DNA sequence: TGTGCCAGCAGTCGGCCGGGGGGGGCCTACGAGCAGTACTTC. Encoded protein: CASSRPGGAYEQYF.

This clone has a handful of counts. V usage is TRBV7-9 and J usage is TRBJ2-2; 8 nucleotides agree with TRBD1. The V gene's germline CDR1 is SEHNR and CDR2 FQNEAQ (reference sequence). The CDR3 extends over 14 amino acids. The junction had 6 bases not matched to a gene; V was cut back by 5 bases and J by 7 bases. The CDR3 bases are TGTGCCAGCAGCCCAGGGGGCCGTGGCGGGGAGCTGTTTTTT. Its protein is CASSPGGRGGELFF.

V gene TRBV5-6 combines with J gene TRBJ1-1; TRBD1 is a possible D gene (5 bases). The germline CDR1 and CDR2 sequences are SGHDT and YYEEEE. V shed 7 bases and J shed 6 bases, with 13 bases lying between them. This CDR3 is built from 12 residues. DNA of the CDR3: TGTGCCAGCCTCGGGAGGGGCCCTGAAGCTTTCTTT. It yields the protein CASLGRGPEAFF.

In regard to this clone: Germline is not matched at one junction end, which may reflect a read error. J is TRBJ2-1 and V is TRBV7-7; no reliable D call. The CDR3 is 16 residues long. The germline V gene has CDR1 SSHAT and CDR2 FNYEAQ (reference sequence). The CDR3 region has the DNA TGTGCTAGCAGCCCAGTTGGTACTAACTCCTACAATGAGCAGTTCTTC. Amino acids: CASSPVGTNSYNEQFF.